This T cell receptor beta chain was identified in a study of spatial heterogeneity in lung cancer. Across the whole study: Fewer alpha-chain than beta-chain sequences were consistently detected.

This clonotype appeared many times. Unique molecular identifiers tagged every individual TCR cDNA molecule. One entry per CDR3 protein results from TCRdb running MiXCR on the 5' RACE reads. Of some 22,000 distinct CDR3 sequences in the sample, approximately 4.7% are singletons; the top ten hold more than 4%. The time point was: sample taken at primary tumor resection. The authors sequenced whole RNA from tumor, nontumor lung or frozen PBMC without sorting. Trimming cost V 6 bases and J 9 bases, with 11 bases left between them. The length of the CDR3 is 12 residues. CDR1 and CDR2 from the germline V gene are MDHEN and SYDVKM.

This TCR came from a male donor with early-stage non-small cell lung cancer. The rearrangement uses TRBV28 and TRBJ2-2; D unresolved. The sequencing used PBMCs, collected at surgery. The CDR3 reads CASRSSHWELFF. CDR3 DNA sequence: TGTGCCAGCAGGTCCTCCCATTGGGAGCTGTTTTTT.